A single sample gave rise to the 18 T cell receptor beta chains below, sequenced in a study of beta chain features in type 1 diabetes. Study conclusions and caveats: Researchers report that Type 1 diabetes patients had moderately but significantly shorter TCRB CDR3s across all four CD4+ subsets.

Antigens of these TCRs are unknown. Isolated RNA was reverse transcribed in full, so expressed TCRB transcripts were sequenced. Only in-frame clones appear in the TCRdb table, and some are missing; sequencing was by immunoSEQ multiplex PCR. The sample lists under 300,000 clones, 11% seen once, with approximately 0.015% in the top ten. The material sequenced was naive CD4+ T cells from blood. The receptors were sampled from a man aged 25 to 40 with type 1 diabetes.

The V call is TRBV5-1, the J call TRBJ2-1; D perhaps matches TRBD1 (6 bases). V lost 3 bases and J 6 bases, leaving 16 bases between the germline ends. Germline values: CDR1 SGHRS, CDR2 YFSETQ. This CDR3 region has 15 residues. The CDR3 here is CASSSRGGGFNEQFF. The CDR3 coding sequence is TGCGCCAGCAGCTCCAGGGGTGGCGGGTTCAATGAGCAGTTCTTC.

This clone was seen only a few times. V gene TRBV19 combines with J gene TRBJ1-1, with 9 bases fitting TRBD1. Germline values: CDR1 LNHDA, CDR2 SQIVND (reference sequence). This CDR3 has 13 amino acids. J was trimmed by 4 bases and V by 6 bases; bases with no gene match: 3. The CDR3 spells CASSSTGGTEAFF. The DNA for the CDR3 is TGTGCCAGTAGCTCGACAGGGGGCACTGAAGCTTTCTTT.

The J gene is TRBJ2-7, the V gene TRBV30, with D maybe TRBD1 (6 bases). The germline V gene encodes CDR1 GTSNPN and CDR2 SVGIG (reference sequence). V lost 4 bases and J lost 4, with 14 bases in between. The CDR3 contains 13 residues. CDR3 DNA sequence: TGTGCCTGGATGAGCAGGGGACATTACGAGCAGTACTTC. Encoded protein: CAWMSRGHYEQYF.

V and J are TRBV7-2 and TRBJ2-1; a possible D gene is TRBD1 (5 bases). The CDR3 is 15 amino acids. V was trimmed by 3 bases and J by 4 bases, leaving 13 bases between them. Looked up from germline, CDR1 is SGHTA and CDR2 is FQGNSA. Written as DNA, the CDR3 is TGTGCCAGCAGCTTCAAAGGGGCAGAGTACAATGAGCAGTTCTTC. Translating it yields CASSFKGAEYNEQFF.

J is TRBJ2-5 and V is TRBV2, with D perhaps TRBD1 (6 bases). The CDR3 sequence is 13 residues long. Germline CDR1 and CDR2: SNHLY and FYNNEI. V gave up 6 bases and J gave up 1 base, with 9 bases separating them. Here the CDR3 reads CASSADSQETQYF. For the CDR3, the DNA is TGTGCCAGCAGCGCGGACAGCCAAGAGACCCAGTACTTC.

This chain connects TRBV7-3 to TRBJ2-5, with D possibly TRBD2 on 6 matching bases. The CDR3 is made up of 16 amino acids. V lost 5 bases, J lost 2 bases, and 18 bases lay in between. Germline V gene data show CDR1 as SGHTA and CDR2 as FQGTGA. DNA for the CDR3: TGTGCCAGCAGCAAAAACGGCGCGGGGTCACAAGAGACCCAGTACTTC. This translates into CASSKNGAGSQETQYF.

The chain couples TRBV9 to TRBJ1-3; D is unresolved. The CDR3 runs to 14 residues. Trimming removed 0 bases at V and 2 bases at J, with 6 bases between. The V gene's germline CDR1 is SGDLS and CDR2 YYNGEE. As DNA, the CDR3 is TGTGCCAGCAGCGTAGGACTGACTGGAAACACCATATATTTT. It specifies CASSVGLTGNTIYF.

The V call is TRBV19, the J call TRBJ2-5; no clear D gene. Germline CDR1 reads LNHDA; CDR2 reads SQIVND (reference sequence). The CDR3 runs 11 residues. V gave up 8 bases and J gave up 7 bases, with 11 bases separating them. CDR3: CASGLTGTQYF. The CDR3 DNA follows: TGTGCCAGTGGGTTAACGGGGACCCAGTACTTC.

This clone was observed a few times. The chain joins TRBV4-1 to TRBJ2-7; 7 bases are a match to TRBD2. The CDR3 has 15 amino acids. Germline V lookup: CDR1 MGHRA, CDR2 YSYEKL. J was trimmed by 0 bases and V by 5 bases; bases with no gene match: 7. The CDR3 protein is CASSVPGGSSYEQYF. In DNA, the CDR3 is TGCGCCAGCAGCGTCCCGGGGGGTAGCTCCTACGAGCAGTACTTC.

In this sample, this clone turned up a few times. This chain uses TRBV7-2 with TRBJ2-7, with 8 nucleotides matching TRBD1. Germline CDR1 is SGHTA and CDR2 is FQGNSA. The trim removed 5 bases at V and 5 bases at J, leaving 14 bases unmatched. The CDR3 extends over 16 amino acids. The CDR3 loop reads CASSRSVGQGSDEQYF. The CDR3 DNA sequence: TGTGCCAGCAGCCGAAGCGTCGGACAGGGCAGCGACGAGCAGTACTTC.

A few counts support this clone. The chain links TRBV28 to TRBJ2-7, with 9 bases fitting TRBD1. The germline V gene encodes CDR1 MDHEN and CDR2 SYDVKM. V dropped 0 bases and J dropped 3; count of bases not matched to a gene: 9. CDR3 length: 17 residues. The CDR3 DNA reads TGTGCCAGCAGTTTATGGAGGGCCCGGGACAGGGACTACGAGCAGTACTTC. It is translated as CASSLWRARDRDYEQYF.

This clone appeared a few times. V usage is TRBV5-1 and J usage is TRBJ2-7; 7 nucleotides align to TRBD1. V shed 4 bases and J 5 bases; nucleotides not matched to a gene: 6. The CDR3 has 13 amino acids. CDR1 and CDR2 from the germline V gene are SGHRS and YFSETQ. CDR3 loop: CASSLGTANEQYF. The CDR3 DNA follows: TGCGCCAGCAGCCTCGGGACAGCCAACGAGCAGTACTTC. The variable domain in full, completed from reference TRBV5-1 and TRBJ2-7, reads KAGVTQTPRYLIKTRGQQVTLSCSPISGHRSVSWYQQTPGQGLQFLFEYFSETQRNKGNFPGRFSGRQFSNSRSEMNVSTLELGDSALYLCASSLGTANEQYFGPGTRLTVT.

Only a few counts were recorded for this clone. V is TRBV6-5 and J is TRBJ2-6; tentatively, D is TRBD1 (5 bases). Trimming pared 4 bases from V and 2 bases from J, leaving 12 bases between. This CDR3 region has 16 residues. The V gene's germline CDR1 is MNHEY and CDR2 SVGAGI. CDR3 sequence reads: CASSFQTEAGANVLTF. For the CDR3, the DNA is TGTGCCAGCAGTTTCCAGACAGAAGCTGGGGCCAACGTCCTGACTTTC.

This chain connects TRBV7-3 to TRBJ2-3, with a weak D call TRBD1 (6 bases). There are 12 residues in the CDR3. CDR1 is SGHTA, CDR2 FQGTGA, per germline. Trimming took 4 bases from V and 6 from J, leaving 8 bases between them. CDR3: CASSYRADTQYF. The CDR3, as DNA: TGTGCCAGCAGCTACAGGGCCGATACGCAGTATTTT.

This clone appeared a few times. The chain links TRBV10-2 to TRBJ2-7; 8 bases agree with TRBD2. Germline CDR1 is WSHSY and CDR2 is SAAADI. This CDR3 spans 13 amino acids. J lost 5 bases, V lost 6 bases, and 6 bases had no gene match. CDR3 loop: CASRDAGGHEQYF. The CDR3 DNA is TGCGCCAGCAGGGATGCGGGGGGCCACGAGCAGTACTTC.

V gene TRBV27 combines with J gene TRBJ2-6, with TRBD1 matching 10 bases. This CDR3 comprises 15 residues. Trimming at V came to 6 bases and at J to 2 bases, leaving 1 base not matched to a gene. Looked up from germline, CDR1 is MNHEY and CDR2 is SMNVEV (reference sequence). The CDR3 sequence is CASRGQGAGANVLTF. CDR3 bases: TGTGCCAGCAGAGGACAGGGGGCTGGGGCCAACGTCCTGACTTTC.

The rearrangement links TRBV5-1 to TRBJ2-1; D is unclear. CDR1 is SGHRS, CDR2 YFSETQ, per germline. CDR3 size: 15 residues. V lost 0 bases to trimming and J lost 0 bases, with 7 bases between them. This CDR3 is CASSLGAFSYNEQFF. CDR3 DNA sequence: TGCGCCAGCAGCTTGGGAGCCTTCTCCTACAATGAGCAGTTCTTC.

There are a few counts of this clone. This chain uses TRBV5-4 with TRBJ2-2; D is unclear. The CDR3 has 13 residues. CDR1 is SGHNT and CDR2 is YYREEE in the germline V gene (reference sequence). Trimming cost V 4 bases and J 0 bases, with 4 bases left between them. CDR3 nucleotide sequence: TGTGCCAGCAGCGCGCCGAACACCGGGGAGCTGTTTTTT. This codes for CASSAPNTGELFF. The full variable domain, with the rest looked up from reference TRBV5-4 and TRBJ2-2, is ETGVTQSPTHLIKTRGQQVTLRCSSQSGHNTVSWYQQALGQGPQFIFQYYREEENGRGNFPPRFSGLQFPNYSSELNVNALELDDSALYLCASSAPNTGELFFGEGSRLTVL.